This T cell receptor beta chain is from a study of radiation and T cells in renal cell carcinoma. Whole-study results and caveats: Top tumor clonotypes rose in blood 2 weeks post-radiation, then contracted.

Germline trimming cut 2 bases from V and 3 bases from J; bases unmatched to any gene: 9. The CDR3 sequence is 16 residues long. Germline V CDR1 and CDR2: SNHLY, FYNNEI. Time point denoted: blood 2 weeks post-SBRT. The treatment here: 15 Gy SBRT to primary tumor, nephrectomy 4 weeks later. Turning to this clone: Its antigen remains unknown.

Using immunoSEQ multiplex PCR, the repertoire was profiled, and TCRdb retains in-frame clones only, with some absent. Among 120,000 or so clones listed, around 85% were seen once. The TCR comes from a man between 50 and 59 years old with renal cell carcinoma. Source: blood, taken from a patient whose treatment included radiotherapy and nephrectomy. J is TRBJ2-7 and V is TRBV2; TRBD2 matches at 8 bases. The CDR3 loop is CASSESGGYMGYEQYF. The DNA for the CDR3 is TGTGCCAGCAGTGAAAGCGGGGGTTACATGGGCTACGAGCAGTACTTC.